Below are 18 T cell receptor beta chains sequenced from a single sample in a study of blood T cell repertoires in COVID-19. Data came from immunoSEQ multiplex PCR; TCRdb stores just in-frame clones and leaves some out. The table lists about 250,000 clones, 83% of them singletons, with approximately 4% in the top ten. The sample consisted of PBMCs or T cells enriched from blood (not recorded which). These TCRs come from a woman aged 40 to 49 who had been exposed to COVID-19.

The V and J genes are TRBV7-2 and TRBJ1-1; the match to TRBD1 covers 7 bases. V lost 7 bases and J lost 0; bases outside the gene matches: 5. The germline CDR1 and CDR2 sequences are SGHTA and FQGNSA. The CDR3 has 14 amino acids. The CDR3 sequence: CASNLGQMNTEAFF. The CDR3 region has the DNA TGTGCCAGCAACCTGGGACAGATGAACACTGAAGCTTTCTTT.

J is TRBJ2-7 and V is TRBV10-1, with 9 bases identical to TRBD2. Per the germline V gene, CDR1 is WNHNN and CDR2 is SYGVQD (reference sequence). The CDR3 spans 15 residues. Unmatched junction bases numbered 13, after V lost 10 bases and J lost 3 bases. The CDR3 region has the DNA TGCGCCATTCCGGGGAGCGGGGGGCCCGTCTACGAGCAGTACTTC. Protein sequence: CAIPGSGGPVYEQYF.

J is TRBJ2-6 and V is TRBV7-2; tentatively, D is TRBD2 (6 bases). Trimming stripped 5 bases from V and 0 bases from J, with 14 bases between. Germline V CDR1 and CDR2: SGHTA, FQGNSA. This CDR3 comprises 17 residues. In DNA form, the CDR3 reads TGTGCCAGCAGCCCGGCGGGGTCCAGCTCTGGGGCCAACGTCCTGACTTTC. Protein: CASSPAGSSSGANVLTF.

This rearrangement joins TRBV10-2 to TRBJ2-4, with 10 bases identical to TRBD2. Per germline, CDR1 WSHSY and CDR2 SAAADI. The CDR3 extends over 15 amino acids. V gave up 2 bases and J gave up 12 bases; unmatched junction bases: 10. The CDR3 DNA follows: TGCGCCAGCAGTGAGAGCGGGGGGGCTGGTTTGGCTCAGTACTTC. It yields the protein CASSESGGAGLAQYF.

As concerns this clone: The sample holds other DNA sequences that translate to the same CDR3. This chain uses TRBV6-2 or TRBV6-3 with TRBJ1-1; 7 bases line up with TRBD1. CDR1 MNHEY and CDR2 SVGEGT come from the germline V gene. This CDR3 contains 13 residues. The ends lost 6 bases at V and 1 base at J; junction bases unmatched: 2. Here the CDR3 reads CASSRQGNTEAFF. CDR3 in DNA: TGTGCCAGCAGCAGACAGGGGAACACTGAAGCTTTCTTT.

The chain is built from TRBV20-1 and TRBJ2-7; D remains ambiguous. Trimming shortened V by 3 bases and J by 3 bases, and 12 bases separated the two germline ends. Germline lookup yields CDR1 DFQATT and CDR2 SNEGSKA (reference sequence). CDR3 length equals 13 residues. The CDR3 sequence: CSASLLGGYEQYF. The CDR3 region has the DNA TGCAGTGCTAGTTTGCTAGGCGGCTACGAGCAGTACTTC.

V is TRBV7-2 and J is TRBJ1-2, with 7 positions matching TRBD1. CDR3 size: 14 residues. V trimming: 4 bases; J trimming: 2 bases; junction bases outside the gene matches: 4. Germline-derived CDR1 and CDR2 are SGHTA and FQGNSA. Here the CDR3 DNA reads TGTGCCAGCAGCTATGAGGGGGCCAACTATGGCTACACCTTC. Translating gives CASSYEGANYGYTF.

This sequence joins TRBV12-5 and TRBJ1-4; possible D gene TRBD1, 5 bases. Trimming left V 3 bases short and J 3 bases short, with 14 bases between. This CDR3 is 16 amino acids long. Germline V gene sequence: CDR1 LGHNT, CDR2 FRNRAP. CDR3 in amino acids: CASGFSETASNEKLFF. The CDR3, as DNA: TGTGCTAGTGGTTTTAGTGAGACAGCCTCTAATGAAAAACTGTTTTTT.

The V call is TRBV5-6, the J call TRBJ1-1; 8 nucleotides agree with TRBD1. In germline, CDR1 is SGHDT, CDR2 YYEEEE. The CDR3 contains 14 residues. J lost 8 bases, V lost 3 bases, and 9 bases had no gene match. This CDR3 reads CASSYDRGAVEAFF. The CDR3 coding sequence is TGTGCCAGCAGCTACGACAGGGGTGCGGTGGAAGCTTTCTTT.

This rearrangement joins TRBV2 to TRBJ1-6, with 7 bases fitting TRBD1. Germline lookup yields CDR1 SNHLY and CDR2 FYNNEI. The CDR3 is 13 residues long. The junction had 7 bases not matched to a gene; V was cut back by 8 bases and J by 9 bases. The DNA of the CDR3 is TGTGCCAGCCGGGACAGACTCCCTTCACCCCTCCACTTT. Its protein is CASRDRLPSPLHF.

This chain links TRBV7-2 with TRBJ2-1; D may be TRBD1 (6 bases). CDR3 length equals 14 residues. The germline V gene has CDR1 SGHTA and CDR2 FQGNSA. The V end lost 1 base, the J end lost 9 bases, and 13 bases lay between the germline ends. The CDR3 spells CASSLGGRTVEQFF. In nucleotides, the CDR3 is TGTGCCAGCAGCTTAGGGGGGCGTACGGTTGAGCAGTTCTTC.

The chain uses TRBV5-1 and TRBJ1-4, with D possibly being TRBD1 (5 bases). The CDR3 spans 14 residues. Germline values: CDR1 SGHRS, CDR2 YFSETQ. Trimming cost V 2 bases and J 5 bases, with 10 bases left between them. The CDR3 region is CASSFDSINEKLFF. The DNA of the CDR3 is TGCGCCAGCAGCTTCGACAGTATAAATGAAAAACTGTTTTTT.

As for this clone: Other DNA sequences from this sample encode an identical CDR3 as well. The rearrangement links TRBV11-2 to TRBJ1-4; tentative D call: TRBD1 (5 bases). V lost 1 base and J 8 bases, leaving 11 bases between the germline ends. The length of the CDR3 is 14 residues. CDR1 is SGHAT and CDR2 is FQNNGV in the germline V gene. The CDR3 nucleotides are TGTGCCAGCAGCTTAGGGCAGGGAGGAGAAAAACTGTTTTTT. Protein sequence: CASSLGQGGEKLFF.

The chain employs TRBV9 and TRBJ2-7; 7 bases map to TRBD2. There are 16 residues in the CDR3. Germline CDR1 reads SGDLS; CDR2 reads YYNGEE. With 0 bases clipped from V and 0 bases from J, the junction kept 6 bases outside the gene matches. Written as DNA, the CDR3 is TGTGCCAGCAGCGTAGGATGGGGGGGGAACTCCTACGAGCAGTACTTC. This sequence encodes CASSVGWGGNSYEQYF.

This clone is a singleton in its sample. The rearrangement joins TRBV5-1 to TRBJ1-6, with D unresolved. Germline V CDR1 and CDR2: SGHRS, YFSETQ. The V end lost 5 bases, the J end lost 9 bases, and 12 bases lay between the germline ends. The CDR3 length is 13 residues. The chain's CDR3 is CASRSDTASPLHF. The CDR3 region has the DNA TGCGCCAGCAGGTCCGACACGGCTTCACCCCTCCACTTT.

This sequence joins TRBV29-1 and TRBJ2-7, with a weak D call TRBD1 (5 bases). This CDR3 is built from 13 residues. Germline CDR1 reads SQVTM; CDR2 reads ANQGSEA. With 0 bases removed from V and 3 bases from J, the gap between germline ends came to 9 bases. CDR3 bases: TGCAGCGTTGAAGAAGGGGCGGACTACGAGCAGTACTTC. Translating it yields CSVEEGADYEQYF.

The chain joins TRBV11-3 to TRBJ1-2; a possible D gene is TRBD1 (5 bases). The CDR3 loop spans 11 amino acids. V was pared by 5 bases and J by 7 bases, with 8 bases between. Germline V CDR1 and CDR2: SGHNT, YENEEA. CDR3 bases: TGTGCCAGCAGCCCCAGGGTTGGCTACACCTTC. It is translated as CASSPRVGYTF.

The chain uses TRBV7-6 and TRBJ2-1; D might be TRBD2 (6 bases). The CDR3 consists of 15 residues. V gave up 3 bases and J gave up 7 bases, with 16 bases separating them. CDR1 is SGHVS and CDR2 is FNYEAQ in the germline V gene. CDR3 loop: CASSFGTSNLNEQFF. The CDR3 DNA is TGTGCCAGCAGCTTTGGGACTTCAAACCTGAATGAGCAGTTCTTC.